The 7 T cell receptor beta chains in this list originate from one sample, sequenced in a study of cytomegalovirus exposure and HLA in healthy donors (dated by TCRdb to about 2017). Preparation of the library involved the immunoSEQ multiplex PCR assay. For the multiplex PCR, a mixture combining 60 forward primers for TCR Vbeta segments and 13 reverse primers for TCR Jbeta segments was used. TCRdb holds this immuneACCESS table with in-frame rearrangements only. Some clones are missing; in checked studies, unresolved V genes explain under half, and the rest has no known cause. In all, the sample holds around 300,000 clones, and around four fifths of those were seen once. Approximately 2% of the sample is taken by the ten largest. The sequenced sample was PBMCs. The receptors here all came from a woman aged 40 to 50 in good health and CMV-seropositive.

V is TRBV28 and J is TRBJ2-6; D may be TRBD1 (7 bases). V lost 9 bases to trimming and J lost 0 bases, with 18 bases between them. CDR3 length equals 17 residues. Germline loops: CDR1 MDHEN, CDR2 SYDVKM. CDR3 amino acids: CASTKAGGSSGANVLTF. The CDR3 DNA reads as TGTGCCAGTACAAAAGCAGGGGGGAGCTCTGGGGCCAACGTCCTGACTTTC.

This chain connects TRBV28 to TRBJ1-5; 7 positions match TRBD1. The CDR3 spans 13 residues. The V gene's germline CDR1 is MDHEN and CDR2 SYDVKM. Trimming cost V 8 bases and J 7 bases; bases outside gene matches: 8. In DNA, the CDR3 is TGTGCCAGCTCCGACAGGGATCTCCAGCCCCAGCATTTT. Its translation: CASSDRDLQPQHF.

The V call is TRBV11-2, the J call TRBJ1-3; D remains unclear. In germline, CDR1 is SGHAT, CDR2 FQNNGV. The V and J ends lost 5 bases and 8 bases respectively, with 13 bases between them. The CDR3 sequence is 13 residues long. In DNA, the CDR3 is TGTGCCAGCAGCCCCTCGGACGGGGACACCATATATTTT. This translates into CASSPSDGDTIYF.

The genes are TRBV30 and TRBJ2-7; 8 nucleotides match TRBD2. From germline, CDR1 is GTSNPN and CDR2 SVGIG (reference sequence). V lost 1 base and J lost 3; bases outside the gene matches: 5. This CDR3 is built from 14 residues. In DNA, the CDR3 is TGTGCCTGGAGTGCCGCGGGGGGAATCTACGAGCAGTACTTC. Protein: CAWSAAGGIYEQYF.

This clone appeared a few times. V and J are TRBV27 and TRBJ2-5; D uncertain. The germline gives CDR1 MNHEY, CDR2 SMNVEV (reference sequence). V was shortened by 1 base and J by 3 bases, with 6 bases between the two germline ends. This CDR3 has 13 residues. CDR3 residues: CASSLFAEETQYF. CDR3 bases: TGTGCCAGCAGTTTATTCGCGGAAGAGACCCAGTACTTC.

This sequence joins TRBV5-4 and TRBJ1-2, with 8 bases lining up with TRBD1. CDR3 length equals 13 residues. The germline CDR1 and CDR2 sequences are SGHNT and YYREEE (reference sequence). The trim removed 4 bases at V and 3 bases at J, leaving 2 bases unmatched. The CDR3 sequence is CASSPTGDYGYTF. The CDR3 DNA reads TGTGCCAGCAGCCCGACAGGGGACTATGGCTACACCTTC. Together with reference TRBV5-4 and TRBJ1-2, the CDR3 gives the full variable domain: ETGVTQSPTHLIKTRGQQVTLRCSSQSGHNTVSWYQQALGQGPQFIFQYYREEENGRGNFPPRFSGLQFPNYSSELNVNALELDDSALYLCASSPTGDYGYTFGSGTRLTVV.

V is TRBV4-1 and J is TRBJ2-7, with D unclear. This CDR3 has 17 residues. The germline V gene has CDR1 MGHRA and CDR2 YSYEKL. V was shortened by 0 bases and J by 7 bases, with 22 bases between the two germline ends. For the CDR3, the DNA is TGCGCCAGCAGCCAAGACTTGAATTCTGTTCTACTCAGGGAGCAGTACTTC. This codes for CASSQDLNSVLLREQYF.